The 10 T cell receptor beta chains below all came from one sample that was sequenced in a study of beta chain features in type 1 diabetes. Every bit of the isolated RNA underwent reverse transcription, so sequencing read expressed TCRB transcripts. Produced via immunoSEQ multiplex PCR; TCRdb's table is partial and in-frame only. The table has approximately 340,000 clones, approximately 15% seen once; the top ten hold 0.019%. The source material was naive CD4+ T cells from blood. The receptors stem from a woman aged 18-30 years in good health.

This clone was seen a handful of times. The chain uses TRBV19 and TRBJ1-5; D might be TRBD1 (5 bases). This CDR3 comprises 14 residues. Germline V CDR1 and CDR2: LNHDA, SQIVND (reference sequence). Trimming removed 9 bases at V and 5 bases at J, with 17 bases between. The CDR3 DNA sequence: TGTGCCAGCTGGGGCCGGGGGGGTGATCAGCCCCAGCATTTT. Its protein is CASWGRGGDQPQHF.

This clone came up a few times. This chain uses TRBV5-1 with TRBJ2-7; 9 bases align to TRBD2. The V segment lost 0 bases and the J segment 3 bases; nucleotides outside the gene matches: 4. Germline V gene sequence: CDR1 SGHRS, CDR2 YFSETQ. The CDR3 sequence is 15 residues long. The CDR3 spells CASSLALAGNYEQYF. Here the CDR3 DNA reads TGCGCCAGCAGCTTGGCCCTAGCGGGGAACTACGAGCAGTACTTC.

The rearrangement uses TRBV7-9 and TRBJ2-1, with a weak D call TRBD1 (6 bases). Germline CDR1 SEHNR, CDR2 FQNEAQ (reference sequence). CDR3 length equals 12 residues. Deletions cut 11 bases from V and 5 bases from J, with 13 bases between. The CDR3 DNA is TGTGCCGTTGGACAGACCGACAATGAGCAGTTCTTC. As protein: CAVGQTDNEQFF. Using reference TRBV7-9 and TRBJ2-1 for the parts outside the CDR3, the full variable domain is DTGVSQNPRHKITKRGQNVTFRCDPISEHNRLYWYRQTLGQGPEFLTYFQNEAQLEKSRLLSDRFSAERPKGSFSTLEIQRTEQGDSAMYLCAVGQTDNEQFFGPGTRLTVL.

The chain uses TRBV30 and TRBJ2-1, with 8 bases matching TRBD1. This CDR3 has 13 residues. V shed 8 bases, J shed 8 bases, and the junction held 11 bases outside the gene matches. Germline CDR1 GTSNPN, CDR2 SVGIG (reference sequence). The CDR3 spells CAGVTGVVDEQFF. CDR3 bases: TGTGCCGGGGTGACAGGGGTGGTCGATGAGCAGTTCTTC. Full variable domain (outside the CDR3, taken from reference TRBV30 and TRBJ2-1): SQTIHQWPATLVQPVGSPLSLECTVEGTSNPNLYWYRQAAGRGLQLLFYSVGIGQISSEVPQNLSASRPQDRQFILSSKKLLLSDSGFYLCAGVTGVVDEQFFGPGTRLTVL.

V is TRBV4-1 and J is TRBJ2-1; TRBD2 is a possible D gene (6 bases). The CDR3 has 13 amino acids. Germline V gene lookup returns CDR1 MGHRA and CDR2 YSYEKL. The V and J ends lost 5 bases and 7 bases respectively, with 12 bases between them. CDR3 nucleotides: TGCGCCAGCAGCGAGATGGAGGGAAATGAGCAGTTCTTC. Translating it yields CASSEMEGNEQFF.

This clone was seen a few times. The chain joins TRBV6-5 to TRBJ2-6, with 7 positions matching TRBD2. The CDR3 sequence is 16 residues long. The V gene end was trimmed by 4 bases and the J gene end by 0 bases; junction bases not matched to a gene: 3. CDR1 MNHEY and CDR2 SVGAGI come from the germline V gene. CDR3 protein: CASSLGGPSGANVLTF. The CDR3 DNA is TGTGCCAGCAGTTTGGGAGGGCCCTCTGGGGCCAACGTCCTGACTTTC.

This clone appeared a few times. Other DNA sequences in this sample translate to the same CDR3. This chain connects TRBV5-4 to TRBJ2-1; the match to TRBD2 covers 9 bases. CDR1 SGHNT and CDR2 YYREEE come from the germline V gene (reference sequence). The CDR3 consists of 15 residues. J lost 5 bases, V lost 0 bases, and 3 bases had no gene match. CDR3 loop: CASSLGGLADNEQFF. The CDR3 DNA sequence: TGTGCCAGCAGCTTGGGGGGACTAGCAGACAATGAGCAGTTCTTC.

In this sample, this clone turned up a few times. V usage is TRBV5-1 and J usage is TRBJ2-1, with TRBD2 identical over 10 bases. CDR1 SGHRS and CDR2 YFSETQ come from the germline V gene. The ends lost 1 base at V and 4 bases at J; junction bases unmatched: 2. The CDR3 consists of 15 residues. CDR3 bases: TGCGCCAGCAGCTTGTTGACTAGCGGGTACAATGAGCAGTTCTTC. Translated: CASSLLTSGYNEQFF.

CDR3: CASSLVQEGGYTF. CDR3 in DNA: TGTGCCAGCAGCTTGGTTCAGGAGGGCGGCTACACCTTC. The chain recombines TRBV5-6 with TRBJ1-2; no clear D gene. V shed 0 bases and J shed 8 bases, with 11 bases lying between them. The CDR3 extends over 13 amino acids. The germline gives CDR1 SGHDT, CDR2 YYEEEE.

The chain uses TRBV5-1 and TRBJ2-5; D not resolved. Germline assignment: CDR1 SGHRS and CDR2 YFSETQ. V lost 2 bases, J lost 4 bases, and 3 bases lay in between. This CDR3 is 11 amino acids long. The CDR3 is CASSFLETQYF. CDR3 nucleotides: TGCGCCAGCAGCTTCCTAGAGACCCAGTACTTC.